The 22 T cell receptor beta chains given below trace back to one sample, sequenced in a study of shared clonotypes between healthy human individuals. Method: immunoSEQ multiplex PCR; TCRdb's copy keeps in-frame clones and lacks some. The sample includes 2 million to 3 million clones, over 85% of them seen just once. The source material was naive CD4+ T cells from PBMCs. Subset noted: CD45RA+ positively selected. The receptors derive from a man aged 18 to 30 in good health. Some clones in this sample may be carry-over from other donors' samples.

V usage is TRBV7-7 and J usage is TRBJ2-2; a weak D match, TRBD1 (5 bases). Deletions cut 3 bases from V and 1 base from J, with 6 bases between. The CDR3 is made up of 14 amino acids. CDR1 and CDR2 from the germline V gene are SSHAT and FNYEAQ (reference sequence). The CDR3 spells CASSFDRNTGELFF. DNA for the CDR3: TGTGCCAGCAGCTTCGACAGGAACACCGGGGAGCTGTTTTTT.

On this clone: The sample has other DNA sequences that encode this CDR3 too. The chain uses TRBV7-3 and TRBJ2-1, with D possibly being TRBD1 (5 bases). From germline, CDR1 is SGHTA and CDR2 FQGTGA. CDR3 length: 12 residues. V shed 5 bases and J shed 7 bases, with 9 bases lying between them. CDR3 loop: CASSRAGNEQFF. The CDR3 coding sequence is TGTGCCAGCAGCCGGGCAGGGAATGAGCAGTTCTTC. Filled out from reference TRBV7-3 and TRBJ2-1, the complete variable domain reads GAGVSQTPSNKVTEKGKYVELRCDPISGHTALYWYRQSLGQGPEFLIYFQGTGAADDSGLPNDRFFAVRPEGSVSTLKIQRTERGDSAVYLCASSRAGNEQFFGPGTRLTVL.

This clone was seen only once. V is TRBV7-3 and J is TRBJ1-2, with TRBD1 matching 11 bases. V shed 4 bases, J shed 0 bases, and the junction held 4 bases outside the gene matches. This CDR3 region has 16 residues. CDR1 SGHTA and CDR2 FQGTGA come from the germline V gene. In DNA, the CDR3 is TGTGCCAGCAGCTCCGGACAGGGGGCTCCTAACTATGGCTACACCTTC. It specifies CASSSGQGAPNYGYTF.

The chain is built from TRBV15 and TRBJ2-1; 9 nucleotides match TRBD2. The length of the CDR3 is 17 residues. CDR1 is LNHNV and CDR2 is YYDKDF in the germline V gene (reference sequence). The V segment lost 2 bases and the J segment 0 bases; nucleotides outside the gene matches: 5. CDR3 sequence reads: CATSRRSSGSSYNEQFF. The CDR3 DNA sequence: TGTGCCACCAGCAGAAGAAGTAGCGGGAGCTCCTACAATGAGCAGTTCTTC.

The chain employs TRBV30 and TRBJ1-2; 10 bases match TRBD1. V was pared by 2 bases and J by 8 bases, with 8 bases of the junction left unmatched. Germline lookup yields CDR1 GTSNPN and CDR2 SVGIG (reference sequence). The CDR3 has 14 residues. The CDR3 region has the DNA TGTGCCTGGAGTAGTACCGGGACAGGGGACGGCTACACCTTC. It is translated as CAWSSTGTGDGYTF. Full variable domain (outside the CDR3, taken from reference TRBV30 and TRBJ1-2): SQTIHQWPATLVQPVGSPLSLECTVEGTSNPNLYWYRQAAGRGLQLLFYSVGIGQISSEVPQNLSASRPQDRQFILSSKKLLLSDSGFYLCAWSSTGTGDGYTFGSGTRLTVV.

This chain uses TRBV5-1 with TRBJ2-5, with TRBD2 matching 8 bases. Germline V CDR1 and CDR2: SGHRS, YFSETQ. Unmatched junction bases numbered 7, after V lost 0 bases and J lost 9 bases. The CDR3 has 14 amino acids. The CDR3 nucleotides are TGCGCCAGCAGCTTGGTGACCCCCGGGAGGGCCCAGTACTTC. The encoded protein is CASSLVTPGRAQYF.

The V call is TRBV28, the J call TRBJ1-1, with a tentative D call TRBD1 (6 bases). The CDR3 is made up of 15 amino acids. Germline CDR1 is MDHEN and CDR2 is SYDVKM. Trimming stripped 2 bases from V and 1 base from J, with 11 bases between. In DNA, the CDR3 is TGTGCCAGCAGTTTAGGGGGGGCCACGAACACTGAAGCTTTCTTT. Encoded protein: CASSLGGATNTEAFF.

The J gene is TRBJ2-1, the V gene TRBV4-2, with TRBD2 matching 9 bases. The ends lost 0 bases at V and 8 bases at J; junction bases unmatched: 11. The CDR3 is made up of 17 amino acids. Germline V gene lookup returns CDR1 LGHNA and CDR2 YNFKEQ. In nucleotides, the CDR3 is TGTGCCAGCAGCCAAGAGTCTAGCGGGAATTCTTGGGATGAGCAGTTCTTC. It codes for CASSQESSGNSWDEQFF.

J is TRBJ1-1 and V is TRBV7-8; 7 positions match TRBD1. From germline, CDR1 is SGHVS and CDR2 FQNEAQ. This CDR3 is 13 amino acids long. Trimming at V came to 5 bases and at J to 8 bases, leaving 8 bases not matched to a gene. The CDR3 sequence: CASSLDRVTEAFF. The DNA for the CDR3 is TGTGCCAGCAGCCTTGACAGGGTGACCGAAGCTTTCTTT.

The V gene is TRBV5-1, the J gene TRBJ2-7; the match to TRBD1 covers 8 bases. The germline V gene has CDR1 SGHRS and CDR2 YFSETQ. The CDR3 has 15 residues. V lost 2 bases, J lost 5 bases, and 9 bases stayed unmatched. CDR3 in amino acids: CASSLGTGGPHEQYF. The CDR3 DNA is TGCGCCAGCAGCTTAGGGACAGGAGGCCCCCACGAGCAGTACTTC.

To note about this clone: The same CDR3 also results from other DNA sequences found in this sample. The V gene is TRBV9, the J gene TRBJ2-1; D perhaps matches TRBD2 (6 bases). Trimming removed 0 bases at V and 1 base at J, with 8 bases between. The CDR3 has 15 amino acids. Germline lookup yields CDR1 SGDLS and CDR2 YYNGEE. The CDR3 DNA is TGTGCCAGCAGCGTAGGTGGGACTTCCTACAATGAGCAGTTCTTC. It is translated as CASSVGGTSYNEQFF.

The rearrangement joins TRBV11-2 to TRBJ2-5; tentatively, D is TRBD1 or TRBD2 (5 bases each). Germline V lookup: CDR1 SGHAT, CDR2 FQNNGV. This CDR3 has 15 amino acids. The V end lost 0 bases, the J end lost 5 bases, and 13 bases lay between the germline ends. DNA for the CDR3: TGTGCCAGCAGCTTAGATCCGAGGGGCTGGGAGACCCAGTACTTC. Encoded protein: CASSLDPRGWETQYF.

The chain joins TRBV27 to TRBJ2-7, with 8 bases lining up with TRBD1. J gave up 0 bases and V 6 bases, and 7 bases lay outside the gene matches. The CDR3 length is 15 residues. Germline CDR1 and CDR2: MNHEY and SMNVEV (reference sequence). The CDR3 DNA reads TGTGCCAGCAGCCGACGACAGGGGTCCTCCTACGAGCAGTACTTC. Amino acids: CASSRRQGSSYEQYF.

This clone occurred once. V is TRBV9 and J is TRBJ2-2; 12 bases align to TRBD1. The V gene's germline CDR1 is SGDLS and CDR2 YYNGEE. The CDR3 spans 15 residues. V trimming: 3 bases; J trimming: 7 bases; junction bases outside the gene matches: 4. CDR3 bases: TGTGCCAGCAGCGAGGGGACAGGGGGCGGCGGGGAGCTGTTTTTT. Translated: CASSEGTGGGGELFF.

The chain carries TRBV9 and TRBJ2-7; D is unclear. CDR3 length: 16 residues. Germline V gene data show CDR1 as SGDLS and CDR2 as YYNGEE. Deletions cut 3 bases from V and 1 base from J, with 17 bases between. CDR3 protein: CASSAGPFGWSYEQYF. The CDR3 DNA reads TGTGCCAGCAGCGCCGGCCCGTTCGGGTGGTCCTACGAGCAGTACTTC.

This chain links TRBV7-9 with TRBJ1-5; D may be TRBD1 (5 bases). Germline V gene sequence: CDR1 SEHNR, CDR2 FQNEAQ (reference sequence). The V and J ends lost 4 bases and 2 bases respectively, with 21 bases between them. The CDR3 is made up of 18 amino acids. This chain's CDR3 is CASSSGLLGPSGNQPQHF. The DNA of the CDR3 is TGTGCCAGCAGCTCCGGTCTACTGGGGCCCTCGGGCAATCAGCCCCAGCATTTT. Filled out from reference TRBV7-9 and TRBJ1-5, the complete variable domain reads DTGVSQNPRHKITKRGQNVTFRCDPISEHNRLYWYRQTLGQGPEFLTYFQNEAQLEKSRLLSDRFSAERPKGSFSTLEIQRTEQGDSAMYLCASSSGLLGPSGNQPQHFGDGTRLSIL.

The gene calls are TRBV4-3 and TRBJ1-2; D is possibly TRBD1 (5 bases). This CDR3 has 13 amino acids. V lost 5 bases and J lost 4, with 11 bases in between. Germline V gene sequence: CDR1 LGHNA, CDR2 YSLEER. CDR3 coding DNA: TGCGCCAGCAGCAAGGAGGGGCCCTATGGCTACACCTTC. Protein sequence: CASSKEGPYGYTF.

The gene calls are TRBV4-1 and TRBJ2-7, with D maybe TRBD1 (5 bases). Germline V CDR1 and CDR2: MGHRA, YSYEKL. The CDR3 totals 15 residues. V was trimmed by 1 base and J by 2 bases, leaving 12 bases between them. The CDR3 DNA sequence: TGCGCCAGCAGCCAAGTGGGCCAGGGCGCCTACGAGCAGTACTTC. Translation: CASSQVGQGAYEQYF.

V gene TRBV10-2 combines with J gene TRBJ2-5; TRBD1 might be the D (5 bases). The J call may be in error: the DNA end matches TRBJ2-7 better. This CDR3 has 14 residues. The germline gives CDR1 WSHSY, CDR2 SAAADI. The CDR3, as DNA: TGCGCCAGCAGTGAAGGGGCCCGCTCCTACGAGCAGTACTTC. It codes for CASSEGARSYEQYF.

V usage is TRBV19 and J usage is TRBJ2-7, with D possibly matching TRBD1 (6 bases). Germline V CDR1 and CDR2: LNHDA, SQIVND (reference sequence). This CDR3 is 15 amino acids long. The V gene lost 4 bases and the J gene lost 3 bases, with 16 bases spanning the gap. The CDR3 is CASSKGVQGVYEQYF. The CDR3 DNA reads TGTGCCAGTAGTAAGGGGGTGCAGGGTGTCTACGAGCAGTACTTC.

The gene calls are TRBV7-2 and TRBJ2-2; tentative D call: TRBD2 (6 bases). V was trimmed by 4 bases and J by 1 base, leaving 19 bases between them. Germline values: CDR1 SGHTA, CDR2 FQGNSA. CDR3 length: 18 amino acids. The CDR3 coding sequence is TGTGCCAGCAGCTCCTCGGGGCGCGGGATAGGGAACACCGGGGAGCTGTTTTTT. As protein: CASSSSGRGIGNTGELFF.

This clone is a singleton in its sample. The rearrangement joins TRBV5-5 to TRBJ1-4; D is undetermined. The germline V gene encodes CDR1 SGHKS and CDR2 YYEKEE (reference sequence). The germline V and J ends were trimmed by 2 bases and 4 bases, with 6 bases remaining between them. The CDR3 is made up of 13 amino acids. CDR3 nucleotide sequence: TGTGCCAGCAGCTTCCCGGGTAATGAAAAACTGTTTTTT. This sequence encodes CASSFPGNEKLFF.